A selection of T cell receptor beta chains follows, all from one sample in a study of neurological immune-mediated disorders. TCRdb called the 5' RACE reads again in MiXCR, with one record for every CDR3 protein. The repertoire holds about 50,000 distinct CDR3 sequences, roughly 4.3% seen once, with approximately 2.8% in the top ten. Sequenced: PBMCs. The source is a man between 50 and 59 years old with multiple sclerosis. Each CDR3 is given with its conserved first and last residue. The D gene is left open where the match is weak. The size entry is marked missing in some rows and otherwise reads once, few, many or a size class.

CDR3 DNA: TGCGCCAGCAGCTTGGGACTAGCGGGAGTAACTGGTGAGCAGTTCTTC; CDR3 protein: CASSLGLAGVTGEQFF; D gene: TRBD2; clone size: -; J gene: TRBJ2-1; V gene: TRBV5-1
CDR3 DNA: TGTGCCAGCAGCGCCCGACTAGCGGGTCTCTCCTACGAGCAGTACTTC; CDR3 protein: CASSARLAGLSYEQYF; D gene: TRBD2; clone size: many; J gene: TRBJ2-7; V gene: TRBV3-1
CDR3 DNA: TGTGCCAGCAGGGTCCAGAACGTTTACAATGAGCAGTTCTTC; CDR3 protein: CASRVQNVYNEQFF; D gene: -; clone size: -; J gene: TRBJ2-1; V gene: TRBV7-6
CDR3 DNA: TGTGCCAGCAGCTTAGGTAGTGGCGGGAGGGCCGGAGAGACCCAGTACTTC; CDR3 protein: CASSLGSGGRAGETQYF; D gene: TRBD2; clone size: few; J gene: TRBJ2-5; V gene: TRBV11-2
CDR3 DNA: TGCAGTGCTAGAGGTATGGGGATAGGCTACGAGCAGTACTTC; CDR3 protein: CSARGMGIGYEQYF; D gene: -; clone size: many; J gene: TRBJ2-7; V gene: TRBV20-1
CDR3 DNA: TGTGCCAGCAGCTGGCAACTAGCGGGAGGTAATGAGCAGTTCTTC; CDR3 protein: CASSWQLAGGNEQFF; D gene: TRBD2; clone size: many; J gene: TRBJ2-1; V gene: TRBV7-2
CDR3 DNA: TGTGCCACCAGGGACACCACCTACAATGAGCAGTTCTTC; CDR3 protein: CATRDTTYNEQFF; D gene: -; clone size: many; J gene: TRBJ2-1; V gene: TRBV24-1
CDR3 DNA: TGTGCCAGCAGCTTGAGCGGCACAGATACGCAGTATTTT; CDR3 protein: CASSLSGTDTQYF; D gene: -; clone size: few; J gene: TRBJ2-3; V gene: TRBV5-5
CDR3 DNA: TGTGCCAGCTCGGCGGGGGGAAGCAACTACGAGCAGTACTTC; CDR3 protein: CASSAGGSNYEQYF; D gene: TRBD2; clone size: -; J gene: TRBJ2-7; V gene: TRBV18
CDR3 DNA: TGCGCCAGCAGCATCGCGGGGAGGAGCGAGCAGTACTTC; CDR3 protein: CASSIAGRSEQYF; D gene: -; clone size: many; J gene: TRBJ2-7; V gene: TRBV5-1
CDR3 DNA: TGCGCCAGCAGCGGGAAGACGGGCACGAACACTGAAGCTTTCTTT; CDR3 protein: CASSGKTGTNTEAFF; D gene: -; clone size: many; J gene: TRBJ1-1; V gene: TRBV5-1
CDR3 DNA: TGTGCCAGCAGCTTAGGCGGGACTATTGGGGCGGATACGCAGTATTTT; CDR3 protein: CASSLGGTIGADTQYF; D gene: TRBD2; clone size: few; J gene: TRBJ2-3; V gene: TRBV7-2
CDR3 DNA: TGTGCCAGCAGCCCACGCGTCGGGACTAGCTTATACAATGAGCAGTTCTTC; CDR3 protein: CASSPRVGTSLYNEQFF; D gene: TRBD2; clone size: many; J gene: TRBJ2-1; V gene: TRBV3-1
CDR3 DNA: TGCAGTGCTAGAGTTGAGGGCTACACCTTC; CDR3 protein: CSARVEGYTF; D gene: -; clone size: many; J gene: TRBJ1-2; V gene: TRBV20-1
CDR3 DNA: TGTGCCAGCAGCATGACACTGTCTAACTCTGGAAACACCATATATTTT; CDR3 protein: CASSMTLSNSGNTIYF; D gene: -; clone size: few; J gene: TRBJ1-3; V gene: TRBV7-6
CDR3 DNA: TGTGCCAGCAGCGTGGGCCCGCCTCCCTACGAGCAGTACTTC; CDR3 protein: CASSVGPPPYEQYF; D gene: -; clone size: many; J gene: TRBJ2-7; V gene: TRBV9
CDR3 DNA: TGCGCCAGCAGCAATACCCCGGGTCAAAATTCACCCCTCCACTTT; CDR3 protein: CASSNTPGQNSPLHF; D gene: -; clone size: -; J gene: TRBJ1-6; V gene: TRBV5-1